This entry features one TCR beta chain sequence. This clonotype was seen a handful of times. It lacks a known antigen. Base qualities were left out, and no much larger clone turns up one base away. TCR beta CDR3 regions were amplified from RNA transcripts. The TCR CDR3 was subjected to a first round of RT-PCR using the HTBI primer set and the Qiagen OneStep RT-PCR kit. Libraries were constructed in a second round of multiplex PCR, after which size selection and purification were performed. The libraries were sequenced on an Illumina HiSeq2000 using paired-end 100 bp reads. Concerning the study's data processing: Raw data were processed with SOAPnuke, discarding reads with adapters, uncalled bases, mean Phred below 15, or no exact constant-primer or identifier match. High-quality paired reads were merged with COPE v1.2.5, and unique nucleotide sequences were defined as clonotypes. Clonotypes were aligned to IMGT TRBV, TRBD and TRBJ reference segments using MiTCR v1.1. The analysis was restricted to V-J combinations with a frequency above 0.0001, which together covered just over 99% of the repertoires. A TCS score was defined as the ratio of F50 (clonal expansion) to E x V (chaos), with BLOSUM62-based TCRdist applied between CDR3 peptides within each V-J. Welch's t-statistics and random forest reduced 450 to 600 V-J features to roughly 13, which were used in a naive Bayes classifier (R e1071). TCRdb reworked the public reads: Q25 trimming with fastp, MiXCR clone assembly, productive beta chains retained. Entries that share a CDR3 protein sequence are merged under the most common genes and DNA. These V and J calls derive from TCRdb rather than the authors' analysis. Recorded for this sample are hundreds of thousands of distinct CDR3 sequences; around 13% of them occurred a single time. The leading ten clones occupy roughly a tenth of the sample.

Graves' hyperthyroidism was defined as stable when no progression to ophthalmopathy occurred over 18 months of follow-up. Hyperthyroidism patients were newly diagnosed, with disease duration under 2 months, and aged 18 to 65 years. Any patient with an uncontrolled infection, another autoimmune disease, pregnancy or lactation was excluded. Diagnoses relied on clinical symptoms, serum thyroxine and TRAb, thyroid ultrasound and orbital computed tomography. Ficoll-Paque density gradient centrifugation was used to isolate PBMCs from about 9.4 ml of fresh peripheral blood. Total RNA was extracted with Trizol reagent, and quality was checked on an Agilent 2100 Bioanalyzer. The sample originates from a study of T cells in Graves' hyperthyroidism and ophthalmopathy (dated by TCRdb to between 2018 and 2020). The study in broad terms: Peripheral blood samples were taken at the time of initial diagnosis, prior to any treatment. To identify distinguishing TCR V-J signatures, a discovery cohort of around 100 patients was used, comprising 40 to 45 with Graves' ophthalmopathy and around 60 with stable Graves' hyperthyroidism. Whether ophthalmopathy could be predicted prospectively was tested in an independent validation cohort made up of 18 to 20 hyperthyroidism patients plus 17 patients who later progressed to ophthalmopathy. The 85 to 100 discovery patients were divided at random into training and test sets in a 7:3 ratio. Thyroid tissue and blood T-cell repertoires from over 5 Graves' hyperthyroidism patients were also compared in the study. Following sampling, methimazole starting at 30 mg daily was given to hyperthyroidism patients, and high-dose intravenous methylprednisolone was given to ophthalmopathy patients. The paper reports TCR Vbeta CDR3 sequencing of roughly 140 peripheral blood samples: over 40 ophthalmopathy, around 80 hyperthyroidism and 17 progressor patients.

The CDR3 numbers 14 residues from cysteine through phenylalanine. Left in the record is the CDR3 DNA by itself, 42 bases read in frame from the first base. V gives up 1 base and J gives up 2 bases, and the segment between their germline ends measures 7 bases. The germline V gene (reference sequence) sets CDR1 to SEHNR and CDR2 to FQNEAQ. What the work shows at the level of the full study, not this receptor alone: Ophthalmopathy was separated from stable hyperthyroidism by a 13 V-J signature model, with about 88% sensitivity and around 81% specificity obtained in cross-validation and 80%/75% obtained in testing. Sample size was not statistically predetermined, and investigators were not blinded to group allocation. Most expanded thyroid clonotypes (frequency above 0.001) were also detected in blood, suggesting blood repertoires may reflect thyroid immune responses. During validation, the model predicted progression to ophthalmopathy a median of approximately 6.5 months ahead of onset, with around 71% sensitivity and more than 72% specificity.

The sequence was collected from a woman under 30 with Graves' hyperthyroidism. The specimen sequenced was blood. Recombination linked TRBV7-9 to TRBJ2-3; too little of a D gene remains to name it. CDR3 protein: CASSLDSLTDTQYF. The DNA is as follows: TGTGCCAGCAGCTTAGACAGCCTCACAGATACGCAGTATTTT.